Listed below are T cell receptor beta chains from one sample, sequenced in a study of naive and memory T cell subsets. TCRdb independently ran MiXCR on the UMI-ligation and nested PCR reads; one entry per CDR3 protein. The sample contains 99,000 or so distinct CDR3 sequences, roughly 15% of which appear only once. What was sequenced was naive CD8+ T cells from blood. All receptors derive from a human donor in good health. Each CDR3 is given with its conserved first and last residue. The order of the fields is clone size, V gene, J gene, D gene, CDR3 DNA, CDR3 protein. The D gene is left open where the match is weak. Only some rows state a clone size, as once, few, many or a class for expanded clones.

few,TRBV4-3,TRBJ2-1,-,TGCGCCAGCAGCCAAGACCTTCAGGGATCCTACAATGAGCAGTTCTTC,CASSQDLQGSYNEQFF
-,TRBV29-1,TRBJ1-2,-,TGCAGCGTTGAAGAGGTGGAGGAGACTAACTATGGCTACACCTTC,CSVEEVEETNYGYTF
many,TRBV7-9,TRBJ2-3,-,TGTGCCAGCAGCCATTATCAGGGAGCAGATACGCAGTATTTT,CASSHYQGADTQYF
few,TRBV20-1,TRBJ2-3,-,TGCAGTGCTTCCCCAACCCTAATTAGCACAGATACGCAGTATTTT,CSASPTLISTDTQYF
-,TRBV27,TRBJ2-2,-,TGTGCCAGCAGTTTCGGGCAGGAGACAAACACCGGGGAGCTGTTTTTT,CASSFGQETNTGELFF
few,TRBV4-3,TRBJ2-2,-,TGCGCCAGCAGCCAAGATCAGAACCCTGACATGTTGAACACCGGGGAGCTGTTTTTT,CASSQDQNPDMLNTGELFF
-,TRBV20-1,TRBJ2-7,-,TGCAGTGCGGACAGCTACGAGCAGTACTTC,CSADSYEQYF
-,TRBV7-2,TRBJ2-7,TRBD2,TGTGCCAGCAGCTTACCTAGCGGGCCTTACTACGAGCAGTACTTC,CASSLPSGPYYEQYF
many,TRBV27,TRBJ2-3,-,TGTGCCAGCATCCTCGCTGCAGGGGTGGGCACAGATACGCAGTATTTT,CASILAAGVGTDTQYF
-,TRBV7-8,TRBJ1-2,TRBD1,TGTGCCAGCAGCTTAGACAGGGGGCGCGAGGGTGGCTACACCTTC,CASSLDRGREGGYTF
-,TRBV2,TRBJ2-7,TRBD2,TGTGCCAGCAGTGGCGCCGGGGGGGGCGAGCAGTACTTC,CASSGAGGGEQYF
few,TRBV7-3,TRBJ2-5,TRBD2,TGTGCCAGCAGCCAAACTAGCGGGCCGGGGGAGACCCAGTACTTC,CASSQTSGPGETQYF
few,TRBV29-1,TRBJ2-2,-,TGCAGCGTTGACAGGGGGGGCGGGGAGCTGTTTTTT,CSVDRGGGELFF
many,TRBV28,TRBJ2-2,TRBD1,TGTGCCAGCCGGCCGACAGGGTACACCGGGGAGCTGTTTTTT,CASRPTGYTGELFF
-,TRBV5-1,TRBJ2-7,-,TGCGCCAGCAGCCAAGACTACGAGCAGTACTTC,CASSQDYEQYF
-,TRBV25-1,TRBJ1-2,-,TGTGCCAGCAGTGAACCCTCCCTCCCTCATCTTGGCTACACCTTC,CASSEPSLPHLGYTF
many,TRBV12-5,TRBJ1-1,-,TGTGCTAGTGGTTTGCCCCTAGAAGACAGATTACTAGACACTGAAGCTTTCTTT,CASGLPLEDRLLDTEAFF
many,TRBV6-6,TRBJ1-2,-,TGTGCCAGCAAAGATAAGGGGCCGCTATATGGCTACACCTTC,CASKDKGPLYGYTF
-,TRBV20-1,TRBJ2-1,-,TGCAGTGCCACCTGGACTAAGAATGAGCAGTTCTTC,CSATWTKNEQFF
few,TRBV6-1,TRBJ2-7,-,TGTGCCAGCAGTGAACTCGAAGGCTACGAGCAGTACTTC,CASSELEGYEQYF
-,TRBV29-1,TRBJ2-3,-,TGCAGCGTTGAGGGCCAGTACACAGATACGCAGTATTTT,CSVEGQYTDTQYF
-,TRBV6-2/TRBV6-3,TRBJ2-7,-,TGTGCCAGCAGTTACTCCCCGTCCGGCAACGAGCAGTACTTC,CASSYSPSGNEQYF
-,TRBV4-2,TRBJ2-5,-,TGTGCCAGCAGCCAATCTCGCACCGCACCGCCCCCTCGGCTGGCACAAGAGACCCAGTACTTC,CASSQSRTAPPPRLAQETQYF
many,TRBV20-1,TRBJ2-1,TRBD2,TGCAGTGCTAGCCTAGCGGGAACTTACAATGAGCAGTTCTTC,CSASLAGTYNEQFF
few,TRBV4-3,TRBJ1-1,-,TGCGCCAGCAGCCTTGGGCGGACCGCGAACACTGAAGCTTTCTTT,CASSLGRTANTEAFF
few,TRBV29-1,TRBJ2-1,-,TGCAGCGTTGAAGGGGGTTCTTACAATGAGCAGTTCTTC,CSVEGGSYNEQFF
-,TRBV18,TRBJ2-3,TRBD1,TGTGCCAGCTCACCCCCGGGACAGGCGTGGGATACGCAGTATTTT,CASSPPGQAWDTQYF
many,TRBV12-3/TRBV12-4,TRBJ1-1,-,TGTGCCAGCAGTTCCATTCAGGGTTTCGACACTGAAGCTTTCTTT,CASSSIQGFDTEAFF
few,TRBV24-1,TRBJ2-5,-,TGTGCCACCAGTGACCTGACAGAAGAGACCCAGTACTTC,CATSDLTEETQYF
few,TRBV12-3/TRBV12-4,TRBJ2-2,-,TGTGCCAGCAACCCCGGGACAATCGGGGAGCTGTTTTTT,CASNPGTIGELFF
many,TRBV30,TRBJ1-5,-,TGTGCCTGGAGCCGCGGGGCTCAGCCCCAGCATTTT,CAWSRGAQPQHF
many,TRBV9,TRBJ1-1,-,TGTGCCAGCAGCGTAGGGGCAGACCGGCGGACTGAAGCTTTCTTT,CASSVGADRRTEAFF
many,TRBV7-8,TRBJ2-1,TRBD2,TGTGCCAGCAGCTTAACGACCGCCCACGCCGGGACTAGATCGGTGAATGAGCAGTTCTTC,CASSLTTAHAGTRSVNEQFF
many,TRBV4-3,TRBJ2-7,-,TGCGCCAGCAGCCAAGGGGCAGCGTCCTACGAGCAGTACTTC,CASSQGAASYEQYF
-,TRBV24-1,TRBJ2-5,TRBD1,TGTGCCACCAGTGGGCAGGGGGAGGAGACCCAGTACTTC,CATSGQGEETQYF
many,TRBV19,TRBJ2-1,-,TGTGCCAGTAGTATGTGGGAGTCAAGGACCTACAATGAGCAGTTCTTC,CASSMWESRTYNEQFF
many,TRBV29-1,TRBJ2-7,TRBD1,TGCAGCGTTGAGGACGGGACAGGGGGGTACGAGCAGTACTTC,CSVEDGTGGYEQYF
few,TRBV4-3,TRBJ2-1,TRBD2,TGCGCCAGCAGCCAAGGAGCGGGAGTCATTGAGAAGCAGTTCTTC,CASSQGAGVIEKQFF
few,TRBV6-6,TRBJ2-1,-,TGTGCCAGCACCCCGGACGGCCCAAATGAGCAGTTCTTC,CASTPDGPNEQFF
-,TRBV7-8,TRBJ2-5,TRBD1,TGTGCCAGCAGACAAAACAGGGGTTGGCAAGAGACCCAGTACTTC,CASRQNRGWQETQYF
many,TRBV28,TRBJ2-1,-,TGTGCCAGCAGTTTTACGGGGAACAATGAGCAGTTCTTC,CASSFTGNNEQFF
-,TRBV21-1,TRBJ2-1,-,TGTGCCAGCAGCAAAGAAGGTGAGCAGTTCTTC,CASSKEGEQFF
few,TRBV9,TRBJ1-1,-,TGTGCCAGCAGCGCAGAAGACAGTCTGAACACTGAAGCTTTCTTT,CASSAEDSLNTEAFF
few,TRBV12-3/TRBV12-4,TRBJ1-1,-,TGTGCCAGCAGTTTCGGGGGTTCGGGCACTGAAGCTTTCTTT,CASSFGGSGTEAFF
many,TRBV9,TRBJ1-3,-,TGTGCCAGCAGCGTAGACTGGGCTCGTTCTGGAAACACCATATATTTT,CASSVDWARSGNTIYF